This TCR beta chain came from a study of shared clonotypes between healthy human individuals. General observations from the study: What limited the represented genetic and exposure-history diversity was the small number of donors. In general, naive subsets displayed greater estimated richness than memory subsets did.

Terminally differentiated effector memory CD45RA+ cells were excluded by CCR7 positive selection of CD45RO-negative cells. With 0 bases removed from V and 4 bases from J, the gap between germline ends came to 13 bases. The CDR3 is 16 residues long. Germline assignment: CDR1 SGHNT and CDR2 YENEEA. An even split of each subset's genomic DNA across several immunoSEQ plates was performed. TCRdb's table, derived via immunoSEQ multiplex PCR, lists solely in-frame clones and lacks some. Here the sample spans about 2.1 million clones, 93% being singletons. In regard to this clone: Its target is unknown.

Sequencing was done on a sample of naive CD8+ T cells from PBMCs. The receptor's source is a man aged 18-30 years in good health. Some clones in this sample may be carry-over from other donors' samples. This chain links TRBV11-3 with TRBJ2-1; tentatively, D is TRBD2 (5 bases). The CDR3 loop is CASSLDLRGTYNEQFF. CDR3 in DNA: TGTGCCAGCAGCTTAGATCTACGGGGAACTTACAATGAGCAGTTCTTC. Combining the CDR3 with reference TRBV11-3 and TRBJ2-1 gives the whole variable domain EAGVVQSPRYKIIEKKQPVAFWCNPISGHNTLYWYLQNLGQGPELLIRYENEEAVDDSQLPKDRFSAERLKGVDSTLKIQPAELGDSAVYLCASSLDLRGTYNEQFFGPGTRLTVL.